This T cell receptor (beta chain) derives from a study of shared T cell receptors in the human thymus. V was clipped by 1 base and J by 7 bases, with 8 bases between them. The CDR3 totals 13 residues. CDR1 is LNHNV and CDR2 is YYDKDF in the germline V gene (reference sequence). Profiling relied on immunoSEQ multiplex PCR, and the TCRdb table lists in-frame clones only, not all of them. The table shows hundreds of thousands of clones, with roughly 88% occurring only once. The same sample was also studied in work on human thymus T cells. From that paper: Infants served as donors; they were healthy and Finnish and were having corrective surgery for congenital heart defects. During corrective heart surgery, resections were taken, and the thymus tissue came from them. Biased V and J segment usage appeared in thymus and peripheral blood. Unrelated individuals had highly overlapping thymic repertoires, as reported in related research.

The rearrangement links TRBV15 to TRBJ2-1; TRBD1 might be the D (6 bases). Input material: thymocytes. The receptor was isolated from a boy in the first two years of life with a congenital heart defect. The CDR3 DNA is TGTGCCACCAGCAGAGGGACAGCAAATGAGCAGTTCTTC. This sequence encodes CATSRGTANEQFF.